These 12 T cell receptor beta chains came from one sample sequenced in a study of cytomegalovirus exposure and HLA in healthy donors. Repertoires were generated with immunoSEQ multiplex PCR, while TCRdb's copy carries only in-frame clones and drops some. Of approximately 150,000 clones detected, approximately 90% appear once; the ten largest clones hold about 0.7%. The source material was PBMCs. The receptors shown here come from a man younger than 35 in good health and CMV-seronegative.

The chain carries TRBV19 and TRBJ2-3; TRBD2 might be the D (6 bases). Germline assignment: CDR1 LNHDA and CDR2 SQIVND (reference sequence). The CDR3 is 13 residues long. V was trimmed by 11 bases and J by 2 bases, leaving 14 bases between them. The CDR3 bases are TGTGCCTCAAGGCGGGGTATCACAGATACGCAGTATTTT. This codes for CASRRGITDTQYF.

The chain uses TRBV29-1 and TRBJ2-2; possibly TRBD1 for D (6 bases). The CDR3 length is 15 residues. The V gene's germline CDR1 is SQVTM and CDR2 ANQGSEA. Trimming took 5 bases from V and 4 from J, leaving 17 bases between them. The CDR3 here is CSVFSRGSGTGELFF. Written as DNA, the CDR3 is TGCAGCGTTTTCTCCAGGGGATCTGGCACCGGGGAGCTGTTTTTT.

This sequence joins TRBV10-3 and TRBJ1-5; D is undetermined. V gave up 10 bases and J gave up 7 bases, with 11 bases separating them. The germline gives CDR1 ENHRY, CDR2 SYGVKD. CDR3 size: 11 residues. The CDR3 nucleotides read TGTGCCACCATTCGTGAGCAGCCCCAGCATTTT. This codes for CATIREQPQHF.

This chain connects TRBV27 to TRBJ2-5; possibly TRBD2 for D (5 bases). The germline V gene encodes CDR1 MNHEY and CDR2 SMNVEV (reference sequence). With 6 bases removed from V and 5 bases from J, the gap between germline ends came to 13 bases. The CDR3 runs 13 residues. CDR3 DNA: TGTGCCAGCAGGTATACTAGGGCGGAGACCCAGTACTTC. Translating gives CASRYTRAETQYF.

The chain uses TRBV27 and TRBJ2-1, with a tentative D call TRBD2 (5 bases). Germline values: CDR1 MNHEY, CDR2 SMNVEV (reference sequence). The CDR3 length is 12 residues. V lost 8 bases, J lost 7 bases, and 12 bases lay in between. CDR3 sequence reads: CASAPGMNEQFF. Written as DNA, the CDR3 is TGTGCCAGCGCACCCGGGATGAATGAGCAGTTCTTC.

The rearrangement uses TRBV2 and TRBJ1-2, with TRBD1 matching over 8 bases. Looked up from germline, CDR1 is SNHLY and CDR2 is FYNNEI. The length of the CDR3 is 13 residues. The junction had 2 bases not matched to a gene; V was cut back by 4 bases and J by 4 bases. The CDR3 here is CASSGGQVYGYTF. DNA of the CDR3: TGTGCCAGCAGTGGGGGACAGGTCTATGGCTACACCTTC.

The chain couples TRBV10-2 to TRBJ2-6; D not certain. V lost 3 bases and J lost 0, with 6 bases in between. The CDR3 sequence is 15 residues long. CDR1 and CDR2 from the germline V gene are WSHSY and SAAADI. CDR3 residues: CASSDFFSGANVLTF. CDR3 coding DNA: TGCGCCAGCAGTGACTTCTTCTCTGGGGCCAACGTCCTGACTTTC.

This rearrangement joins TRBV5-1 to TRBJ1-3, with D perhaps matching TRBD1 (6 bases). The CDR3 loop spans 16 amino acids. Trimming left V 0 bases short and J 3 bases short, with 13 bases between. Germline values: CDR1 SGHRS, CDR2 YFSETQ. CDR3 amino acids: CASSLAGASFGNTIYF. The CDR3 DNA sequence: TGCGCCAGCAGCTTGGCAGGGGCATCATTTGGAAACACCATATATTTT.

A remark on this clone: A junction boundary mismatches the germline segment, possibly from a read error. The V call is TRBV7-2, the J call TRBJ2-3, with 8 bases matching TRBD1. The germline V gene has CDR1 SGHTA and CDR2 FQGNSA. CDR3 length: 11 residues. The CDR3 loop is CASSPPDRVGF. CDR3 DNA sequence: TGTGCCAGCAGCCCCCCGGACAGGGTCGGATTT. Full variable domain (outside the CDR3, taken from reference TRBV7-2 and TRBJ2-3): GAGVSQSPSNKVTEKGKDVELRCDPISGHTALYWYRQSLGQGLEFLIYFQGNSAPDKSGLPSDRFSAERTGGSVSTLTIQRTQQEDSAVYLCASSPPDRVGFGPGTRLTVL.

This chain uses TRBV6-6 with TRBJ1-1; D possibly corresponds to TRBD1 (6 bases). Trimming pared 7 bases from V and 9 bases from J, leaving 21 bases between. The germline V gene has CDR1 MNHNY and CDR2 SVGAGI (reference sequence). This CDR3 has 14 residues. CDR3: CASTRTATSSQAFF. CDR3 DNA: TGTGCCAGCACTAGGACAGCGACTTCTAGTCAAGCTTTCTTT.

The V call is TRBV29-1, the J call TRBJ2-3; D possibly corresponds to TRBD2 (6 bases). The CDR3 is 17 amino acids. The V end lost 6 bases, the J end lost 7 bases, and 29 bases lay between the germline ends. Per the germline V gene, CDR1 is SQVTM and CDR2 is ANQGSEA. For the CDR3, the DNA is TGCAGCGTCGAAAGCCCCTCCGCGGGAAACCCCATGTATACGCAGTATTTT. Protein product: CSVESPSAGNPMYTQYF.

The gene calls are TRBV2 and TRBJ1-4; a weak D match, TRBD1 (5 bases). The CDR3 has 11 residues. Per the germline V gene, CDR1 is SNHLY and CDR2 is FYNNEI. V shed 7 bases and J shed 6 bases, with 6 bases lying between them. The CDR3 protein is CASTGDEKLFF. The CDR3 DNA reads TGTGCCAGCACGGGGGATGAAAAACTGTTTTTT.